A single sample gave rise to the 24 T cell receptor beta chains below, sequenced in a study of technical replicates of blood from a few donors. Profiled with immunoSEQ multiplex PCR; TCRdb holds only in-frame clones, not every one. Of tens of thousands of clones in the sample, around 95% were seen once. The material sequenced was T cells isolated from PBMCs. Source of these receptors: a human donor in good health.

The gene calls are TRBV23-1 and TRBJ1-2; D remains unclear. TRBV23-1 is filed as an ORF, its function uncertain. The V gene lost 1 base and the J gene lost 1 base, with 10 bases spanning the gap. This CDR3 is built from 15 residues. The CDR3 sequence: CASSQLRAINYGYTF. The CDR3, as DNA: TGCGCCAGCAGTCAATTGAGGGCCATTAACTATGGCTACACCTTC.

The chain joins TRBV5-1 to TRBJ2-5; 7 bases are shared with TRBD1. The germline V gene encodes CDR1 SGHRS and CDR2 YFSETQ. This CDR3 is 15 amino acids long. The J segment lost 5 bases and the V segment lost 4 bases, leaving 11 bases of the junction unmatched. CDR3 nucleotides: TGCGCCAGCAGCCTGACAGGGAAAGGTTCGGAGACCCAGTACTTC. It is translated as CASSLTGKGSETQYF.

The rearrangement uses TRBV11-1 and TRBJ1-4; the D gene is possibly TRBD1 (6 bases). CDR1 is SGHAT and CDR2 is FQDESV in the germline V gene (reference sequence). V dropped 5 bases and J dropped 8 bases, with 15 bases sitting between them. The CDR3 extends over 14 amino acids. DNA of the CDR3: TGTGCCAGCAGCGGGGACACTGGAGGAGAAAAACTGTTTTTT. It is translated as CASSGDTGGEKLFF.

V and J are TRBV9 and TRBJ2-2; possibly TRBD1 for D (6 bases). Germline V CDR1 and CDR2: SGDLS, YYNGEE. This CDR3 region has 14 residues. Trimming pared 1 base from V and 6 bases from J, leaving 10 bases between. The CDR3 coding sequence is TGTGCCAGCAGCGTATCTCAGGGGTCCGGGGAGCTGTTTTTT. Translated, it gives CASSVSQGSGELFF.

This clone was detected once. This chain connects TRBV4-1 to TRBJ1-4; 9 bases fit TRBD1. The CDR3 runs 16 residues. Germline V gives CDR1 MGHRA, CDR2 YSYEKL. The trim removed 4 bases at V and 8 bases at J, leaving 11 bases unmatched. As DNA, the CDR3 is TGCGCCAGCAGCCGTTTATTACAGGGGGCCAGAGAAAAACTGTTTTTT. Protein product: CASSRLLQGAREKLFF.

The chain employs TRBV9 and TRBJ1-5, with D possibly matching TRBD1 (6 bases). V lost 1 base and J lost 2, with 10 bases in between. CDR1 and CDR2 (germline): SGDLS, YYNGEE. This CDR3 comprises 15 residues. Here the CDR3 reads CASSVTGGGNQPQHF. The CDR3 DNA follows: TGTGCCAGCAGCGTAACGGGGGGCGGCAATCAGCCCCAGCATTTT.

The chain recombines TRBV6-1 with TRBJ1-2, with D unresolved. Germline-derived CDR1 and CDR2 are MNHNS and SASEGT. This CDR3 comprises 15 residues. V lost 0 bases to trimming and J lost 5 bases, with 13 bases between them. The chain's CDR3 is CASSEADGPGYGYTF. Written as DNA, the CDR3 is TGTGCCAGCAGTGAAGCGGACGGCCCGGGGTATGGCTACACCTTC.

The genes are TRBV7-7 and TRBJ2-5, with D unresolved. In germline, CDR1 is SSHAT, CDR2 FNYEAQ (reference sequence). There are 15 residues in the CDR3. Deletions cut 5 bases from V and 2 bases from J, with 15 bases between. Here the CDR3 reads CASSLIVSLQETQYF. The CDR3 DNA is TGTGCCAGCAGCCTCATTGTTAGCTTACAAGAGACCCAGTACTTC.

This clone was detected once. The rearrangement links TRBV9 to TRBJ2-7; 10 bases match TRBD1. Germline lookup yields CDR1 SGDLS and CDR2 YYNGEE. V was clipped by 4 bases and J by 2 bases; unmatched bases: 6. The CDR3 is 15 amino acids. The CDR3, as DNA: TGTGCCAGCAGCCCGCGGGACAGGGGAACCTACGAGCAGTACTTC. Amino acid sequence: CASSPRDRGTYEQYF.

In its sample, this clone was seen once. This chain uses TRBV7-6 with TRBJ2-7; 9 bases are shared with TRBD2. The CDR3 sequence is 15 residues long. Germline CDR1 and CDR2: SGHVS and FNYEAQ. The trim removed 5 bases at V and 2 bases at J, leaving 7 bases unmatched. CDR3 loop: CASSPISGGAYEQYF. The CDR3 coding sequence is TGTGCCAGCAGCCCCATTAGCGGGGGCGCCTACGAGCAGTACTTC.

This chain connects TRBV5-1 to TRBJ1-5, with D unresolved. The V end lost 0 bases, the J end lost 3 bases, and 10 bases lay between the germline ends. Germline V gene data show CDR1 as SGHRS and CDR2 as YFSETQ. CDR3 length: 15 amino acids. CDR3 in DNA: TGCGCCAGCAGCTTGGATCCAGGCTCCAATCAGCCCCAGCATTTT. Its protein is CASSLDPGSNQPQHF.

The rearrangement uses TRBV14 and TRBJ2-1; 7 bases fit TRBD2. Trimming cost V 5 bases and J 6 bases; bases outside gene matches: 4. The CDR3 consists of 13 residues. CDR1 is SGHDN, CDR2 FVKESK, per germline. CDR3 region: CASSFTSANEQFF. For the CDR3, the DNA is TGTGCCAGCAGCTTCACTAGCGCCAATGAGCAGTTCTTC.

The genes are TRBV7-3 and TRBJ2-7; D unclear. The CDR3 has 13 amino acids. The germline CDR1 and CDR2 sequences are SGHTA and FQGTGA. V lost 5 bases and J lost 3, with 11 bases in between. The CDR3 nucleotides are TGTGCCAGCAGCCCCAATCCCGGCTACGAGCAGTACTTC. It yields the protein CASSPNPGYEQYF.

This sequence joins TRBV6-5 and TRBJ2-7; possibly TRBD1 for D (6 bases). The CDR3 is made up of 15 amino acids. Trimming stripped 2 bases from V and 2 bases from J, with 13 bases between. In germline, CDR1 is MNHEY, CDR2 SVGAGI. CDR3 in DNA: TGTGCCAGCAGTTACCGGGCAGGGGTTGCCTACGAGCAGTACTTC. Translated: CASSYRAGVAYEQYF.

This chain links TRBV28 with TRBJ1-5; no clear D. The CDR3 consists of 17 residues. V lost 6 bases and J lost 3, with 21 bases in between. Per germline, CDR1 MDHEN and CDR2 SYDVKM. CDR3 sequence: CASRSDRSGYDNQPQHF. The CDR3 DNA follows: TGTGCCAGCAGGTCCGATAGGAGCGGTTACGACAATCAGCCCCAGCATTTT.

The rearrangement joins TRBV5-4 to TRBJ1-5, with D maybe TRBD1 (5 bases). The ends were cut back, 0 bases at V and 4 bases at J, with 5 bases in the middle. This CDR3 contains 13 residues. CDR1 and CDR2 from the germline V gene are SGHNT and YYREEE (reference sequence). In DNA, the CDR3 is TGTGCCAGCAGCTTGGACAGGAATCAGCCCCAGCATTTT. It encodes CASSLDRNQPQHF.

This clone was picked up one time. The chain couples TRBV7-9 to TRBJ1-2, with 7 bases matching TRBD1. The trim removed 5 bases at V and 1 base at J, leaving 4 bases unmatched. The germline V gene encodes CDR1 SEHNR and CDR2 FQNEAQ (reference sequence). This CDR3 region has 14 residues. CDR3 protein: CASSARGVNYGYTF. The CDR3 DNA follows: TGTGCCAGCAGCGCCAGGGGGGTTAACTATGGCTACACCTTC.

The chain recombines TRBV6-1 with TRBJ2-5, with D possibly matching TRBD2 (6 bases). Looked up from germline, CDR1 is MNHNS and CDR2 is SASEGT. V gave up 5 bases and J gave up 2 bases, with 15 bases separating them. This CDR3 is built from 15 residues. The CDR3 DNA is TGTGCCAGCAGTCGTTTAGGAGGGGCTCAAGAGACCCAGTACTTC. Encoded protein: CASSRLGGAQETQYF.

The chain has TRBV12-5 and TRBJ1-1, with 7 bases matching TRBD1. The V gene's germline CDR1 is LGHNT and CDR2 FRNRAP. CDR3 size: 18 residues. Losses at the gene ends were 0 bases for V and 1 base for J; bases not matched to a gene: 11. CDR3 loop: CASGLVPTGSPSNTEAFF. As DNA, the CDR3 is TGTGCTAGTGGTTTGGTGCCGACAGGGTCTCCCTCGAACACTGAAGCTTTCTTT.

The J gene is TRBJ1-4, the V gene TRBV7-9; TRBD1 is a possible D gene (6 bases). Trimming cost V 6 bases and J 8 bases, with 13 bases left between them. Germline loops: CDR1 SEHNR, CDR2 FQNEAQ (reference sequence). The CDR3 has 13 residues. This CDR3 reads CASRLGAPEKLFF. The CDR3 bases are TGTGCCAGCAGACTGGGGGCCCCGGAAAAACTGTTTTTT.

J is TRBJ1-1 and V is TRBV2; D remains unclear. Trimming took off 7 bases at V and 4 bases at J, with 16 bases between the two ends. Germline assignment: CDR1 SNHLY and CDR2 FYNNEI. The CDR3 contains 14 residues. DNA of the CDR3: TGTGCCAGCATTCTCGATAGTGGCGGCACTGAAGCTTTCTTT. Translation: CASILDSGGTEAFF.

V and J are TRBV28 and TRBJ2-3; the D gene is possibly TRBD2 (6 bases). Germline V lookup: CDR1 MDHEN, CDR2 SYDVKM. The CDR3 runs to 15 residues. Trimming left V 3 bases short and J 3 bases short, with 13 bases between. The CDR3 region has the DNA TGTGCCAGCAGTTTCAGGCTAGCGCGTACAGATACGCAGTATTTT. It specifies CASSFRLARTDTQYF.

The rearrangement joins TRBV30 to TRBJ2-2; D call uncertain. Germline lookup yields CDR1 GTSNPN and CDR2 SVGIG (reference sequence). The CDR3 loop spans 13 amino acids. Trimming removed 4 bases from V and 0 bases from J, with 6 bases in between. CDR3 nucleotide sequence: TGTGCCTGGATTAGTTCGAACACCGGGGAGCTGTTTTTT. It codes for CAWISSNTGELFF.

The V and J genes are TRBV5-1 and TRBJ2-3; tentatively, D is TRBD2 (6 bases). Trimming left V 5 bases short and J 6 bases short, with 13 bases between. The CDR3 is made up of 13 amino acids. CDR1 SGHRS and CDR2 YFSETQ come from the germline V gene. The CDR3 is CASRSLATDTQYF. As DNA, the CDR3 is TGCGCCAGCAGGTCACTAGCCACTGATACGCAGTATTTT.